Each of the 27 T cell receptor beta chains below was sequenced from the same sample in a study of blood T cell repertoires in COVID-19. Assay used: immunoSEQ multiplex PCR; TCRdb lists only in-frame clones, some missing. Among around 170,000 clones listed, roughly 84% were seen once. Sequencing used peripheral blood. These receptors were collected from a woman aged 60-75 years with acute or convalescent COVID-19.

This clone showed up just a few times. The genes are TRBV6-2 or TRBV6-3 and TRBJ2-7, with D tentatively TRBD1 (8 bases). The germline V and J ends were trimmed by 6 bases and 3 bases, with 15 bases remaining between them. The CDR3 length is 14 residues. Looked up from germline, CDR1 is MNHEY and CDR2 is SVGEGT. CDR3 sequence (DNA): TGTGCCAGCAGCCGGACAGGGACTATCTACGAGCAGTACTTC. It encodes CASSRTGTIYEQYF.

The chain couples TRBV24-1 to TRBJ1-2, with D maybe TRBD1 (5 bases). In germline, CDR1 is KGHDR, CDR2 SFDVKD. Trimming took 1 base from V and 3 from J, leaving 8 bases between them. The CDR3 is 14 amino acids. The DNA for the CDR3 is TGTGCCACCAGTGATTTAGGCAGGGACTATGGCTACACCTTC. This translates into CATSDLGRDYGYTF.

The chain recombines TRBV12-3 or TRBV12-4 with TRBJ2-3; a weak D match, TRBD1 (5 bases). The V end lost 5 bases, the J end lost 3 bases, and 9 bases lay between the germline ends. The CDR3 covers 13 residues. Here the CDR3 DNA reads TGTGCCAGCAGTCTAGGGGCGACAGATACGCAGTATTTT. Protein: CASSLGATDTQYF.

V is TRBV9 and J is TRBJ1-2, with D hard to call. This CDR3 has 12 residues. V gave up 3 bases and J gave up 4 bases, with 7 bases separating them. Germline lookup yields CDR1 SGDLS and CDR2 YYNGEE. In nucleotides, the CDR3 is TGTGCCAGCAGCGCCCCAGTCTATGGCTACACCTTC. Protein sequence: CASSAPVYGYTF. Based on the CDR3 plus reference TRBV9 and TRBJ1-2, the full variable domain is DSGVTQTPKHLITATGQRVTLRCSPRSGDLSVYWYQQSLDQGLQFLIQYYNGEERAKGNILERFSAQQFPDLHSELNLSSLELGDSALYFCASSAPVYGYTFGSGTRLTVV.

The chain has TRBV28 and TRBJ1-1, with 9 bases matching TRBD1. Trimming cost V 6 bases and J 1 base; bases outside gene matches: 3. This CDR3 is 14 amino acids long. Germline assignment: CDR1 MDHEN and CDR2 SYDVKM. CDR3 DNA: TGTGCCAGCAGAACAGGGGGCTGGAACACTGAAGCTTTCTTT. Translated, it gives CASRTGGWNTEAFF. Full variable domain (missing parts from reference TRBV28 and TRBJ1-1): DVKVTQSSRYLVKRTGEKVFLECVQDMDHENMFWYRQDPGLGLRLIYFSYDVKMKEKGDIPEGYSVSREKKERFSLILESASTNQTSMYLCASRTGGWNTEAFFGQGTRLTVV.

This chain connects TRBV15 to TRBJ2-7, with TRBD2 matching 10 bases. Trimming removed 0 bases from V and 5 bases from J; junction bases left unmatched: 7. Germline V gene sequence: CDR1 LNHNV, CDR2 YYDKDF (reference sequence). CDR3 length equals 16 residues. CDR3 protein: CATSRDLASGGDEQYF. In nucleotides, the CDR3 is TGTGCCACCAGCAGAGACCTGGCTAGCGGGGGAGACGAGCAGTACTTC.

The V and J genes are TRBV11-3 and TRBJ2-7; TRBD1 aligns across 7 bases. The V gene's germline CDR1 is SGHNT and CDR2 YENEEA. CDR3 size: 14 residues. V shed 4 bases and J 2 bases; nucleotides not matched to a gene: 5. The CDR3 DNA reads as TGTGCCAGCAGCTCGGACAGGCTTACCTACGAGCAGTACTTC. It specifies CASSSDRLTYEQYF. The full variable domain, rest sourced from reference TRBV11-3 and TRBJ2-7, is EAGVVQSPRYKIIEKKQPVAFWCNPISGHNTLYWYLQNLGQGPELLIRYENEEAVDDSQLPKDRFSAERLKGVDSTLKIQPAELGDSAVYLCASSSDRLTYEQYFGPGTRLTVT.

The rearrangement links TRBV3-1 (or the pseudogene TRBV3-2) to TRBJ1-2; TRBD1 might be the D (5 bases). Germline assignment: CDR1 LGHDT and CDR2 YNNKEL (reference sequence). This CDR3 is built from 15 residues. V was pared by 4 bases and J by 7 bases, with 19 bases between. The CDR3 spells CASSRERVAQGGYTF. DNA of the CDR3: TGTGCCAGCAGCCGTGAAAGAGTAGCCCAGGGTGGCTACACCTTC.

This chain uses TRBV7-6 with TRBJ1-2; tentatively, D is TRBD1 (5 bases). Germline CDR1 reads SGHVS; CDR2 reads FNYEAQ. Trimming removed 5 bases at V and 8 bases at J, with 15 bases between. The CDR3 runs to 13 residues. CDR3 nucleotides: TGTGCCAGCAGCCCGGTAGGGGTACACGGCTACACCTTC. Protein product: CASSPVGVHGYTF.

This clone appeared a few times. V gene TRBV18 combines with J gene TRBJ2-2; a weak D match, TRBD1 (6 bases). CDR1 is KGHSH, CDR2 LQKENI, per germline. The ends were cut back, 6 bases at V and 5 bases at J, with 19 bases in the middle. This CDR3 comprises 16 residues. CDR3 region: CASSEGVARGTGELFF. CDR3 nucleotides: TGTGCCAGCTCCGAGGGAGTAGCGAGGGGGACCGGGGAGCTGTTTTTT.

The CDR3 loop is CSARSLYGYTF. The CDR3 DNA reads TGCAGTGCTAGGTCCCTCTATGGCTACACCTTC. The chain combines TRBV20-1 with TRBJ1-2; D unresolved. Germline assignment: CDR1 DFQATT and CDR2 SNEGSKA (reference sequence). CDR3 length: 11 amino acids. Trimming removed 3 bases at V and 4 bases at J, with 6 bases between.

V usage is TRBV18 and J usage is TRBJ2-3; a weak D match, TRBD1 (5 bases). Germline V lookup: CDR1 KGHSH, CDR2 LQKENI. CDR3 size: 15 residues. Trimming pared 3 bases from V and 0 bases from J, leaving 10 bases between. This chain's CDR3 is CASSPATGSTDTQYF. Here the CDR3 DNA reads TGTGCCAGCTCACCTGCCACAGGCAGCACAGATACGCAGTATTTT.

V is TRBV5-6 and J is TRBJ1-2, with D possibly being TRBD1 (5 bases). V shed 4 bases and J shed 8 bases, with 12 bases lying between them. This CDR3 contains 12 residues. Germline assignment: CDR1 SGHDT and CDR2 YYEEEE. CDR3 in amino acids: CASSVHRGGYTF. DNA for the CDR3: TGTGCCAGCAGCGTCCACCGGGGGGGCTACACCTTC.

The chain recombines TRBV19 with TRBJ1-4, with 10 bases identical to TRBD1. The V segment lost 3 bases and the J segment 2 bases; nucleotides outside the gene matches: 6. CDR1 LNHDA and CDR2 SQIVND come from the germline V gene (reference sequence). This CDR3 has 17 amino acids. The chain's CDR3 is CASSMGGQGRTNEKLFF. The DNA of the CDR3 is TGTGCCAGTAGTATGGGGGGACAGGGGAGGACTAATGAAAAACTGTTTTTT.

There are many counts of this clone. The genes are TRBV2 and TRBJ2-1, with unresolved D. V was clipped by 5 bases and J by 6 bases, with 8 bases between them. CDR1 and CDR2 (germline): SNHLY, FYNNEI. The CDR3 length is 12 residues. This CDR3 reads CASSPVRNEQFF. CDR3 nucleotide sequence: TGTGCCAGCAGTCCGGTCCGCAATGAGCAGTTCTTC. Together with reference TRBV2 and TRBJ2-1, the CDR3 gives the full variable domain: EPEVTQTPSHQVTQMGQEVILRCVPISNHLYFYWYRQILGQKVEFLVSFYNNEISEKSEIFDDQFSVERPDGSNFTLKIRSTKLEDSAMYFCASSPVRNEQFFGPGTRLTVL.

The J gene is TRBJ2-2, the V gene TRBV4-1, with no clear D. The germline CDR1 and CDR2 sequences are MGHRA and YSYEKL. The CDR3 contains 16 residues. V was trimmed by 4 bases and J by 7 bases, leaving 19 bases between them. The chain's CDR3 is CASSPLGQLFSGELFF. Here the CDR3 DNA reads TGCGCCAGCAGCCCGCTTGGGCAGCTCTTCAGCGGGGAGCTGTTTTTT.

The V call is TRBV7-2, the J call TRBJ1-2; D gene uncertain. V lost 4 bases and J 0 bases, leaving 15 bases between the germline ends. The germline V gene encodes CDR1 SGHTA and CDR2 FQGNSA. The CDR3 has 16 residues. CDR3: CASSSLARRANYGYTF. For the CDR3, the DNA is TGTGCCAGCAGCTCCCTAGCCCGGAGGGCTAACTATGGCTACACCTTC.

The CDR3 region has the DNA TGTGCCAGCAGTGATTGGCCCCAAGTTTATACGCAGTATTTT. It codes for CASSDWPQVYTQYF. The gene calls are TRBV6-1 and TRBJ2-3; D uncertain. The CDR3 length is 14 residues. Germline values: CDR1 MNHNS, CDR2 SASEGT. The germline V and J ends were trimmed by 3 bases and 7 bases, with 14 bases remaining between them.

The rearrangement uses TRBV28 and TRBJ2-1; 9 bases map to TRBD2. Germline V lookup: CDR1 MDHEN, CDR2 SYDVKM. Unmatched junction bases numbered 3, after V lost 3 bases and J lost 6 bases. The CDR3 consists of 14 residues. CDR3 sequence: CASSFSGGLNEQFF. The CDR3 DNA is TGTGCCAGCAGTTTTAGCGGGGGTCTCAATGAGCAGTTCTTC.

The DNA for the CDR3 is TGTGCCAGCAGCCAACGGTATTCTAGCACAGATACGCAGTATTTT. It specifies CASSQRYSSTDTQYF. The chain employs TRBV14 and TRBJ2-3; D is unresolved. The germline gives CDR1 SGHDN, CDR2 FVKESK. The CDR3 is 15 residues long. V lost 2 bases to trimming and J lost 0 bases, with 9 bases between them.

This rearrangement joins TRBV6-5 to TRBJ1-5; D ambiguous. Trimming removed 2 bases from V and 6 bases from J, with 8 bases in between. Germline V gene sequence: CDR1 MNHEY, CDR2 SVGAGI. CDR3 size: 13 residues. CDR3 amino acids: CASSYSFGQPQHF. DNA of the CDR3: TGTGCCAGCAGTTACAGTTTCGGTCAGCCCCAGCATTTT.

The chain has TRBV9 and TRBJ1-5, with a tentative D call TRBD1 (6 bases). The CDR3 loop spans 15 amino acids. Trimming stripped 3 bases from V and 6 bases from J, with 16 bases between. CDR1 is SGDLS and CDR2 is YYNGEE in the germline V gene. The CDR3 spells CASSATQGWAQPQHF. CDR3 sequence (DNA): TGTGCCAGCAGCGCCACACAGGGTTGGGCTCAGCCCCAGCATTTT.

This CDR3 reads CASSPRGGAHNEQFF. Here the CDR3 DNA reads TGTGCCAGCAGCCCCCGGGGCGGGGCCCACAATGAGCAGTTCTTC. The chain couples TRBV7-2 to TRBJ2-1; TRBD2 is a possible D gene (6 bases). The CDR3 has 15 residues. V lost 5 bases and J 5 bases, leaving 16 bases between the germline ends. Germline V gene data show CDR1 as SGHTA and CDR2 as FQGNSA. The full variable domain, with the rest looked up from reference TRBV7-2 and TRBJ2-1, is GAGVSQSPSNKVTEKGKDVELRCDPISGHTALYWYRQSLGQGLEFLIYFQGNSAPDKSGLPSDRFSAERTGGSVSTLTIQRTQQEDSAVYLCASSPRGGAHNEQFFGPGTRLTVL.

This rearrangement joins TRBV19 to TRBJ1-1; a possible D gene is TRBD1 (5 bases). The germline CDR1 and CDR2 sequences are LNHDA and SQIVND (reference sequence). Deletions cut 5 bases from V and 1 base from J, with 17 bases between. The CDR3 totals 16 residues. CDR3 sequence: CASSSLSQGKNTEAFF. CDR3 coding DNA: TGTGCCAGTAGTTCCCTGTCGCAGGGAAAGAACACTGAAGCTTTCTTT.

The chain combines TRBV6-2 or TRBV6-3 with TRBJ1-2; the match to TRBD1 covers 8 bases. CDR3 length: 14 amino acids. The germline V gene encodes CDR1 MNHEY and CDR2 SVGEGT. V lost 5 bases and J lost 0; bases outside the gene matches: 2. CDR3 sequence (DNA): TGTGCCAGCAGTCTGGACAGGGCTAACTATGGCTACACCTTC. Protein sequence: CASSLDRANYGYTF.

The rearrangement uses TRBV28 and TRBJ2-2, with 9 bases aligning to TRBD2. Per the germline V gene, CDR1 is MDHEN and CDR2 is SYDVKM. Trimming at V came to 4 bases and at J to 8 bases, leaving 11 bases not matched to a gene. The CDR3 is 16 residues long. The CDR3 sequence is CASSSFNSGGQGELFF. CDR3 coding DNA: TGTGCCAGCAGTTCATTTAATAGCGGGGGACAGGGGGAGCTGTTTTTT.

This clone came up a few times. The rearrangement links TRBV28 to TRBJ1-1; D is uncertain. From germline, CDR1 is MDHEN and CDR2 SYDVKM. Between the trimmed V and J ends, which lost 6 bases and 1 base, there was a span of 12 bases. The CDR3 covers 14 residues. The CDR3 here is CASSGAGGNTEAFF. The CDR3 DNA sequence: TGTGCCAGCAGCGGTGCGGGAGGGAACACTGAAGCTTTCTTT.